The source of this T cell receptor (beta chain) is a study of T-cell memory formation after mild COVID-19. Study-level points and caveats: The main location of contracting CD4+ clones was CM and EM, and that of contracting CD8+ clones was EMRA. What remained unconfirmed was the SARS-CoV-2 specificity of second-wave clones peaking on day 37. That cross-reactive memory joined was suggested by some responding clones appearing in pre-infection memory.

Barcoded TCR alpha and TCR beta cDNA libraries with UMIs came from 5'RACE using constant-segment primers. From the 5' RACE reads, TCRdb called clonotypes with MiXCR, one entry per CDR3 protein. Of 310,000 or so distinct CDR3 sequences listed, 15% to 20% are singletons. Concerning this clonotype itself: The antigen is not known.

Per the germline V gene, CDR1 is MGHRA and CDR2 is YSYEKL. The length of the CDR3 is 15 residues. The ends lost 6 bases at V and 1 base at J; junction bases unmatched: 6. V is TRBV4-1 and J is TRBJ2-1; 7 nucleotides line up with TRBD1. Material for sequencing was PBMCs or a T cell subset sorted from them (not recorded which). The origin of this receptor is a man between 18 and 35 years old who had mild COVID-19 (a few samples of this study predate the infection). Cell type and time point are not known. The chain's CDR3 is CASRPGQVSYNEQFF. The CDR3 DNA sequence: TGCGCCAGCAGACCAGGACAGGTGTCCTACAATGAGCAGTTCTTC.